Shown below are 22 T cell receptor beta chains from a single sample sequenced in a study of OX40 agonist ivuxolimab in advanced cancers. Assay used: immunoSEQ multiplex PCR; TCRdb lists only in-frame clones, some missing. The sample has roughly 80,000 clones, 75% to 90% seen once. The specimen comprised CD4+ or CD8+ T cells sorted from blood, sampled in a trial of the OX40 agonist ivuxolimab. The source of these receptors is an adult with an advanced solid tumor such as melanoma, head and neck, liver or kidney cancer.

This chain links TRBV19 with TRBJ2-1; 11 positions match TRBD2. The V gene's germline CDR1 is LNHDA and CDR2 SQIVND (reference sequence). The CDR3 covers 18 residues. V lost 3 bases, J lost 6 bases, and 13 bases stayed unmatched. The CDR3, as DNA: TGTGCCAGTAGTATCCCCGGGGTAGCGGGGGGGCGAGGCAATGAGCAGTTCTTC. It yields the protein CASSIPGVAGGRGNEQFF. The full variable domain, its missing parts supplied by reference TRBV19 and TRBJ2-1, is DGGITQSPKYLFRKEGQNVTLSCEQNLNHDAMYWYRQDPGQGLRLIYYSQIVNDFQKGDIAEGYSVSREKKESFPLTVTSAQKNPTAFYLCASSIPGVAGGRGNEQFFGPGTRLTVL.

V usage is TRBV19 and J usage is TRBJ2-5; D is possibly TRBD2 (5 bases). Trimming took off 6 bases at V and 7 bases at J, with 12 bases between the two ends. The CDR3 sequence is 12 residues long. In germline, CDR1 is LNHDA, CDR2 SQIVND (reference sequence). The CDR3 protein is CASSTLEGTQYF. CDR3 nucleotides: TGTGCCAGTAGCACACTAGAGGGGACCCAGTACTTC.

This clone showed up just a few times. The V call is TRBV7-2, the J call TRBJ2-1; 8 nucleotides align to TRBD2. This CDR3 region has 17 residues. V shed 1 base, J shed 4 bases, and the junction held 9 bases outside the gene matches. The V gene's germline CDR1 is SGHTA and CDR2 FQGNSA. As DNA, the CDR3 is TGTGCCAGCAGCTTAGGAGGGCGGGGGGTCTCTTACAATGAGCAGTTCTTC. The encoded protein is CASSLGGRGVSYNEQFF.

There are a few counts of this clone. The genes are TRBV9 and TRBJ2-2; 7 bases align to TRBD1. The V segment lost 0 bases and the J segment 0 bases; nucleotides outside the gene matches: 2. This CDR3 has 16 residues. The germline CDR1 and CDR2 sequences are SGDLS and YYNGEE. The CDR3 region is CASSVVDRANTGELFF. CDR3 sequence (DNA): TGTGCCAGCAGCGTAGTCGACAGGGCGAACACCGGGGAGCTGTTTTTT.

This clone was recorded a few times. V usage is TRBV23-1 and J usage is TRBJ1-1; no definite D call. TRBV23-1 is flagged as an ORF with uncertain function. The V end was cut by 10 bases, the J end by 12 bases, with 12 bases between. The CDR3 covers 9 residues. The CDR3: CATFRRTFF. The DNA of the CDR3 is TGCGCCACTTTTAGGAGAACTTTCTTT.

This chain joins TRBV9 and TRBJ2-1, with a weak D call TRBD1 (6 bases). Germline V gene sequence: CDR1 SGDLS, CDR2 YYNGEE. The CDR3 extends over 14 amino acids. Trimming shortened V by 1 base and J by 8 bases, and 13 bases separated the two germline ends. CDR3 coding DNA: TGTGCCAGCAGCGTACTACAGGGTATGGATGAGCAGTTCTTC. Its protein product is CASSVLQGMDEQFF.

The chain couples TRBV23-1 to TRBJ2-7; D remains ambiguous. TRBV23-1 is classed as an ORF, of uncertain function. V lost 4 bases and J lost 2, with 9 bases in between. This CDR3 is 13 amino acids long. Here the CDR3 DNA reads TGCGCCAGCAGTCGAGTGACAACCTACGAGCAGTACGTC. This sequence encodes CASSRVTTYEQYV.

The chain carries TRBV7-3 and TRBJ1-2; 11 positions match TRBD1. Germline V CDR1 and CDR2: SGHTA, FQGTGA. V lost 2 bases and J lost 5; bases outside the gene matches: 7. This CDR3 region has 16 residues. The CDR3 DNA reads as TGTGCCAGCAGCTTAGGCCCTGGGACAGGGGGATATGGCTACACCTTC. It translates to CASSLGPGTGGYGYTF.

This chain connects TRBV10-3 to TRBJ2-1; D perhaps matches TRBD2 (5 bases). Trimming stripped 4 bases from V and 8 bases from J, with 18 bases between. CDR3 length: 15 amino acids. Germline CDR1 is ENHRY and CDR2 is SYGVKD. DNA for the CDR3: TGTGCCATCAGTGCCTCACTGCGGGCTTACGATGAGCAGTTCTTC. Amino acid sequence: CAISASLRAYDEQFF.

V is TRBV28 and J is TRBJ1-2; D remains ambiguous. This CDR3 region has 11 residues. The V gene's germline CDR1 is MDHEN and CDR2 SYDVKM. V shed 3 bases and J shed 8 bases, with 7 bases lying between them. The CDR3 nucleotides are TGTGCCAGCAGTTTTGGCTGGGGCTACACCTTC. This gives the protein CASSFGWGYTF.

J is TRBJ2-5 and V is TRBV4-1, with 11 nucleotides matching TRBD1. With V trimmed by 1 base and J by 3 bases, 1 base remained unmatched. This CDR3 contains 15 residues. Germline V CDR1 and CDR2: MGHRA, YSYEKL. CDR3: CASSQGDRGEETQYF. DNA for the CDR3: TGCGCCAGCAGCCAAGGGGACAGGGGGGAAGAGACCCAGTACTTC.

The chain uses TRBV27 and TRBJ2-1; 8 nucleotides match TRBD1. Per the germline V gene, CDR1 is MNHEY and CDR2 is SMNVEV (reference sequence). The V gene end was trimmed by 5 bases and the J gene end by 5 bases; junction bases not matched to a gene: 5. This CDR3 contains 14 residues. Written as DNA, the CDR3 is TGTGCCAGCAGTCCGTTGGACAGGGACAATGAGCAGTTCTTC. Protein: CASSPLDRDNEQFF.

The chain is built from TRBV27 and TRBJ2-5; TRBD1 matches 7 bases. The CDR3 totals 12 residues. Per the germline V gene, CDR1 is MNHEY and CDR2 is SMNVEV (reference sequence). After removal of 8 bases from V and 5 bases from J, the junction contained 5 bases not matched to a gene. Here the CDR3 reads CASQTGKETQYF. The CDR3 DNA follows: TGTGCCAGCCAGACAGGGAAGGAGACCCAGTACTTC.

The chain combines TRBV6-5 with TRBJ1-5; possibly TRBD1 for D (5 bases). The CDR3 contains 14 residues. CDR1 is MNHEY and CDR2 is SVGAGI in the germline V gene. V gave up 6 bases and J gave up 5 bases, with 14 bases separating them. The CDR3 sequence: CASRPEGQYQPQHF. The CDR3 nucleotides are TGTGCCAGCAGGCCCGAGGGGCAATATCAGCCCCAGCATTTT.

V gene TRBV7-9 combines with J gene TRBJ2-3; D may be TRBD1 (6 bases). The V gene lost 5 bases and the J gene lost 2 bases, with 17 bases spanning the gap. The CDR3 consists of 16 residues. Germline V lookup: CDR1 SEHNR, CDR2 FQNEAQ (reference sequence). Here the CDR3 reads CASSPGTSLVTDTQYF. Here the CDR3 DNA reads TGTGCCAGCAGCCCAGGGACATCCTTAGTCACAGATACGCAGTATTTT.

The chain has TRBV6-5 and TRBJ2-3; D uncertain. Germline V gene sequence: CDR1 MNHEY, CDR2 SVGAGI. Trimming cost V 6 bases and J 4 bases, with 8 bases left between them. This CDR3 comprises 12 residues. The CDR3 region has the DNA TGTGCCAGCAGAGCCCCGGCAGATACGCAGTATTTT. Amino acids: CASRAPADTQYF.

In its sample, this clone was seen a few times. DNA of the CDR3: TGCGCCAGCAGCCAAGCAACAGGGGGGGAGTCTATGGCCCTCCACTTT. Residues: CASSQATGGESMALHF. This chain joins TRBV4-3 and TRBJ1-6, with 8 bases matching TRBD1. With 1 base clipped from V and 14 bases from J, the junction kept 13 bases outside the gene matches. This CDR3 contains 16 residues. CDR1 is LGHNA, CDR2 YSLEER, per germline.

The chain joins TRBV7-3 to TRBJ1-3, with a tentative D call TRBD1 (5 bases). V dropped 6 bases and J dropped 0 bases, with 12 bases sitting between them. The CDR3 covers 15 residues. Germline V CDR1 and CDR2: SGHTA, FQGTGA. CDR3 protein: CASSLGTGSGNTIYF. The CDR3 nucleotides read TGTGCCAGCAGTTTGGGGACGGGCTCTGGAAACACCATATATTTT.

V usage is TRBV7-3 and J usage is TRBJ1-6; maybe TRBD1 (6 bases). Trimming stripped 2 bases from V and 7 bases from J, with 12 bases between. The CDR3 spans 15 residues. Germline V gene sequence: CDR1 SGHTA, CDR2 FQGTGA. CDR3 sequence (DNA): TGTGCCAGCAGCTTAGGGCAGGGGCGGAATTCACCCCTCCACTTT. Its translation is CASSLGQGRNSPLHF. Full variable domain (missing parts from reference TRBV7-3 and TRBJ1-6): GAGVSQTPSNKVTEKGKYVELRCDPISGHTALYWYRQSLGQGPEFLIYFQGTGAADDSGLPNDRFFAVRPEGSVSTLKIQRTERGDSAVYLCASSLGQGRNSPLHFGNGTRLTVT.

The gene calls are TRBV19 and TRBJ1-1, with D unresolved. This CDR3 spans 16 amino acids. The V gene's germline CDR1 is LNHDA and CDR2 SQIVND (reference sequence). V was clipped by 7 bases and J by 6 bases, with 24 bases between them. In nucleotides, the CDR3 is TGTGCCAGTACCCCTAGAAATGAGGGCGGGTTCCCTGAAGCTTTCTTT. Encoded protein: CASTPRNEGGFPEAFF.

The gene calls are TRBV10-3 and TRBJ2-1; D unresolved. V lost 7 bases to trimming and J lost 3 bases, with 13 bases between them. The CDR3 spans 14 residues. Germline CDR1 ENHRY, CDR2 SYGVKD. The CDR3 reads CAIKRASDYNEQFF. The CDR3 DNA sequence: TGTGCCATCAAAAGGGCGTCCGACTACAATGAGCAGTTCTTC.

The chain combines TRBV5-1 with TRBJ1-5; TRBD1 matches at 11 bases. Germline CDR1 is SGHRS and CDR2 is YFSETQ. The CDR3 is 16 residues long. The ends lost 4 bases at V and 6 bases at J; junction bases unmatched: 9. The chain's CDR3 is CASSLRPGTGGQPQHF. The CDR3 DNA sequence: TGCGCCAGCAGCCTCCGGCCGGGGACAGGGGGTCAGCCCCAGCATTTT.